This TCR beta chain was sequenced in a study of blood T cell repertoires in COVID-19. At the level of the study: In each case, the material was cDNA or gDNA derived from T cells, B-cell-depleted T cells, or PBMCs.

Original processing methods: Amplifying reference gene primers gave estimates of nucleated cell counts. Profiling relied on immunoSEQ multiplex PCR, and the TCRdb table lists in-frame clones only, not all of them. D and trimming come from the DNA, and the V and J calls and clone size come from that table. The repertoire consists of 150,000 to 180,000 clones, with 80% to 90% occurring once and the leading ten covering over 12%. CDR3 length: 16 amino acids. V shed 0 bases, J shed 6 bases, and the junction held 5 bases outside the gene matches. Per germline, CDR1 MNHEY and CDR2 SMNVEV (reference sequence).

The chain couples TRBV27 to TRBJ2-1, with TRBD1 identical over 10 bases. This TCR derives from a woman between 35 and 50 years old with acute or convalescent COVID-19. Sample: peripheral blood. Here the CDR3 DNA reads TGTGCCAGCAGTTTATCGGCGGGACAGGGGAGCAATGAGCAGTTCTTC. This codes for CASSLSAGQGSNEQFF.